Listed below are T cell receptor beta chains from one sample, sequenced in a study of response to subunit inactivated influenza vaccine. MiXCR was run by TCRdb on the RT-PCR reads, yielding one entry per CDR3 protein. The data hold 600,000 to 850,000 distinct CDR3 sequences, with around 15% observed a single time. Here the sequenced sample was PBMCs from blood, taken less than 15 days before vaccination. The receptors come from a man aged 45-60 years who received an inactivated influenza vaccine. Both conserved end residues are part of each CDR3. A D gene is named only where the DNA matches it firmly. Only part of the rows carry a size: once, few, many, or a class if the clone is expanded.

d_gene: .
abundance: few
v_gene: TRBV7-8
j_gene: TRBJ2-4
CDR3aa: CASSLHRVSKNIQYF
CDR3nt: TGTGCCAGCAGCCTCCACAGGGTTTCCAAAAACATTCAGTACTTC

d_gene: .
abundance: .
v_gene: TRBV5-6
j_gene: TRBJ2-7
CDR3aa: CASSLTHGGYEQYF
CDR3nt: TGTGCCAGCAGCTTGACCCACGGGGGCTACGAGCAGTACTTC

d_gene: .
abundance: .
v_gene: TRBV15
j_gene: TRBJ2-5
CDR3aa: CATSRDSGVQETQYF
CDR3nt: TGTGCCACCAGCAGAGATTCGGGGGTCCAAGAGACCCAGTACTTC

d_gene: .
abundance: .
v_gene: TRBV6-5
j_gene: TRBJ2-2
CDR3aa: CASSWTPKANTGELFF
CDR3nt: TGTGCCAGCAGTTGGACACCGAAGGCGAACACCGGGGAGCTGTTTTTT

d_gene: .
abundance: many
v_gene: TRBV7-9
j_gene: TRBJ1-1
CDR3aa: CASSSWTVNTEAFF
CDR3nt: TGTGCCAGCAGCTCGTGGACAGTTAACACTGAAGCTTTCTTT

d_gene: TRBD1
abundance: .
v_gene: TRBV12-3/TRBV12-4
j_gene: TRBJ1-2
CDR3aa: CASSFRGTGAAGDYGYTF
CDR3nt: TGTGCCAGCAGTTTCCGAGGGACAGGGGCTGCGGGGGACTATGGCTACACCTTC

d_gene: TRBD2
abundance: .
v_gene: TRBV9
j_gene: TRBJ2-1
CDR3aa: CASSGGLGTEQFF
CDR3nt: TGTGCCAGCAGCGGAGGACTAGGGACTGAGCAGTTCTTC

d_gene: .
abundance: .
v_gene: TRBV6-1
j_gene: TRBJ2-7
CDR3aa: CASSEGLTASYEQYF
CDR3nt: TGTGCCAGCAGTGAAGGATTAACAGCGAGCTACGAGCAGTACTTC

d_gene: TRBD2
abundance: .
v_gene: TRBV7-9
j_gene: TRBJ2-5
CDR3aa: CASSLSLRGAETQYF
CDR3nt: TGTGCCAGCAGCTTAAGTTTGCGGGGGGCGGAGACCCAGTACTTC

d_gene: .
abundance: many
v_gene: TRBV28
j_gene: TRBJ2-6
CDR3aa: CASSLRGRAGANVLTF
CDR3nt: TGTGCCAGCAGTTTAAGGGGAAGGGCTGGGGCCAACGTCCTGACTTTC

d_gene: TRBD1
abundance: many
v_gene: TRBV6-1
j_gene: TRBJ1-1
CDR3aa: CASRPGTGLTEAFF
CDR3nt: TGTGCCAGCAGGCCCGGGACAGGACTCACTGAAGCTTTCTTT

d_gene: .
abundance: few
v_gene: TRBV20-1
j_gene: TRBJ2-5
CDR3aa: CSAIGGGETQYF
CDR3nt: TGCAGTGCTATTGGGGGCGGGGAGACCCAGTACTTC

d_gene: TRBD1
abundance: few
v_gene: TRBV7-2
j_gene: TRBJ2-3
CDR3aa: CASSREGAGDTQYF
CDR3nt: TGTGCCAGCAGCCGTGAGGGGGCGGGAGATACGCAGTATTTT

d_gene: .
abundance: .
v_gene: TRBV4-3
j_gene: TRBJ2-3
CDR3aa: CASSPGVNRDTQYF
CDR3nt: TGCGCCAGCAGTCCCGGGGTTAATAGAGATACGCAGTATTTT

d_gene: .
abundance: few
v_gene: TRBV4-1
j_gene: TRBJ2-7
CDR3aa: CASSHGRGTYEQYF
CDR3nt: TGCGCCAGCAGCCACGGAAGGGGGACCTACGAGCAGTACTTC

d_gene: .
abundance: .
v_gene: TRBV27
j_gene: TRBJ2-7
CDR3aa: CASSPPAVPYEQYF
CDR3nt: TGTGCCAGCAGTCCCCCCGCAGTCCCCTACGAGCAGTACTTC

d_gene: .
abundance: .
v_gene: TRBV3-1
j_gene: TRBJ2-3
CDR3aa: CASSPNGAGGVLSTDTQYF
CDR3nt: TGTGCCAGCAGCCCTAACGGGGCAGGGGGGGTCCTTAGCACAGATACGCAGTATTTT

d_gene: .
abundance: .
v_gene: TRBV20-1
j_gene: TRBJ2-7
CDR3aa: CSARPSHLYEQYF
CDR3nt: TGCAGTGCTAGGCCGAGCCACCTCTACGAGCAGTACTTC

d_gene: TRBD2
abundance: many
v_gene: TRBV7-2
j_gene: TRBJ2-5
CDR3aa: CASSPRTSGLGETQYF
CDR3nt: TGTGCCAGCAGCCCCCGGACTAGCGGGCTCGGGGAGACCCAGTACTTC

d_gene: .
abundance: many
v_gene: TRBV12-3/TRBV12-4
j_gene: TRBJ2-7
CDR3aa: CASSLIGMAYEQYF
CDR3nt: TGTGCCAGCAGTTTAATCGGGATGGCCTACGAGCAGTACTTC

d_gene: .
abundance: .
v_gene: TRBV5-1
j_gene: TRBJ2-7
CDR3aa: CASSLTWGESPYEQYF
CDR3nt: TGCGCCAGCAGCTTGACCTGGGGGGAGAGCCCCTACGAGCAGTACTTC

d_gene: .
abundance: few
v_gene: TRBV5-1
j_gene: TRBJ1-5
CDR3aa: CASSLGDVGNPQHF
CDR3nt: TGCGCCAGCAGCTTGGGGGACGTCGGGAATCCCCAGCATTTT

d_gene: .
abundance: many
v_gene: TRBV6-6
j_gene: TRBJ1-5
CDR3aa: CASSGESNQPQHF
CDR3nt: TGTGCCAGCAGCGGGGAGAGCAATCAGCCCCAGCATTTT

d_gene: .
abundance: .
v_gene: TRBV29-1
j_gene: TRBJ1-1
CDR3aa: CSALDFTEAFF
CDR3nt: TGCAGCGCGTTGGATTTTACTGAAGCTTTCTTT

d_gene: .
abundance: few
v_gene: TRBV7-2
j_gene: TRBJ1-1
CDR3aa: CASSQFERPGAEAFF
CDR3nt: TGTGCCAGCAGCCAATTCGAACGTCCAGGGGCTGAAGCTTTCTTT

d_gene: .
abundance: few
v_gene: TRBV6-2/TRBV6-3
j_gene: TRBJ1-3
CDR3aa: CASSSSTTGLTSGNTIYF
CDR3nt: TGTGCCAGCAGTTCCTCTACGACAGGCCTCACCTCTGGAAACACCATATATTTT

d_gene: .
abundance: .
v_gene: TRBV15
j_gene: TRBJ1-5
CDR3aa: CATSREGWSRQPQHF
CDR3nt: TGTGCCACCAGCAGAGAGGGATGGAGTCGCCAGCCCCAGCATTTT

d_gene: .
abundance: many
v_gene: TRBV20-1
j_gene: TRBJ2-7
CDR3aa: CSARGGSGPLSYEQYF
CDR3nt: TGCAGTGCTAGAGGCGGGTCGGGACCCCTCTCCTACGAGCAGTACTTC

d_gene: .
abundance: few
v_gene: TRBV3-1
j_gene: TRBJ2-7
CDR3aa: CASSQDPGNEQYF
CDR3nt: TGTGCCAGCAGCCAAGATCCGGGGAACGAGCAGTACTTC

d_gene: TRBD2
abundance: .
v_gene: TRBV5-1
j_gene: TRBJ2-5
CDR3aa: CASSRGGVQETQYF
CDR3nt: TGCGCCAGCAGCCGGGGGGGCGTCCAAGAGACCCAGTACTTC

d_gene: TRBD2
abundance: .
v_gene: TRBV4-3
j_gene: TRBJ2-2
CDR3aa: CASSQALAGGLGTGELFF
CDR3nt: TGCGCCAGCAGCCAAGCTCTAGCGGGAGGGCTCGGCACCGGGGAGCTGTTTTTT

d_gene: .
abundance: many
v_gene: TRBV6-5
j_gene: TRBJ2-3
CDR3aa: CASSYERMGADTDTQYF
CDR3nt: TGTGCCAGCAGTTACGAAAGGATGGGGGCCGACACAGATACGCAGTATTTT

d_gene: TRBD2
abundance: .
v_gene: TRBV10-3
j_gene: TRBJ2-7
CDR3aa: CAISESVSGGFYEQYF
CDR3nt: TGTGCCATCAGTGAGTCGGTTAGCGGGGGCTTCTACGAGCAGTACTTC

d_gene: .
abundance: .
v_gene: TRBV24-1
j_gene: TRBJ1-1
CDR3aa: CATSDSLDTEAFF
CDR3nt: TGTGCCACCAGTGATAGCTTGGACACTGAAGCTTTCTTT

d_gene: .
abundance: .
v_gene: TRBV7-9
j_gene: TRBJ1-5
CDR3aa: CASSFSGDQPQHF
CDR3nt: TGTGCCAGCAGCTTTTCGGGGGATCAGCCCCAGCATTTT

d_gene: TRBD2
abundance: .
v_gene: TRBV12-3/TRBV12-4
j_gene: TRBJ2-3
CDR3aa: CASSLKWLAGLTDTQYF
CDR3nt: TGTGCCAGCAGTTTAAAATGGCTAGCGGGCTTAACAGATACGCAGTATTTT

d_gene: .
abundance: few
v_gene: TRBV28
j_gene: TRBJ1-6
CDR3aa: CASRVYNSPLHF
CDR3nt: TGTGCCAGCAGGGTCTATAATTCACCCCTCCACTTT

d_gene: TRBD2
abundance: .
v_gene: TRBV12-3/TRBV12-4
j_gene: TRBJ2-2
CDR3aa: CASRPTIGTTNTGELFF
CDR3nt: TGTGCCAGCAGGCCAACCATTGGGACTACGAACACCGGGGAGCTGTTTTTT

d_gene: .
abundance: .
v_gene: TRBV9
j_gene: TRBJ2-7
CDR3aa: CASSASGNSHHEQYF
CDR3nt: TGTGCCAGCAGCGCCTCTGGAAACAGCCACCACGAGCAGTACTTC

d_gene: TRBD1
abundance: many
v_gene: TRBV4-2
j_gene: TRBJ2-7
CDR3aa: CASSQDEGAPYEQYF
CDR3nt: TGTGCCAGCAGCCAAGACGAGGGGGCGCCTTACGAGCAGTACTTC

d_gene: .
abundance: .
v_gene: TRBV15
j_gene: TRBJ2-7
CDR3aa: CATSRDWTVYEQYF
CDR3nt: TGTGCCACCAGCAGAGATTGGACAGTTTACGAGCAGTACTTC

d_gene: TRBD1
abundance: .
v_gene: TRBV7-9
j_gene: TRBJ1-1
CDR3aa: CASSPREGANTEAFF
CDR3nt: TGTGCCAGCAGCCCTCGGGAGGGGGCGAACACTGAAGCTTTCTTT

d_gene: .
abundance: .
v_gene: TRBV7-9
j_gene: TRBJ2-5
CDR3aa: CASGWEQGLQETQYF
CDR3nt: TGTGCCAGCGGATGGGAACAGGGTCTACAAGAGACCCAGTACTTC

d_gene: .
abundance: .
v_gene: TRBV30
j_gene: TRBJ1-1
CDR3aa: CAWDKGGRTEAFF
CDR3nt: TGTGCCTGGGACAAAGGGGGAAGGACTGAAGCTTTCTTT

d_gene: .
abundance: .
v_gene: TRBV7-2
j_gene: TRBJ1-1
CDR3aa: CASSSGRTNTEAFF
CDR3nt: TGTGCCAGCAGCTCCGGACGGACGAACACTGAAGCTTTCTTT

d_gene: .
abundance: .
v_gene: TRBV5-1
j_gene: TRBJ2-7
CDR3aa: CASSLDARTSTGKQYF
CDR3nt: TGCGCCAGCAGCTTGGACGCCAGGACCTCAACGGGCAAGCAGTACTTC

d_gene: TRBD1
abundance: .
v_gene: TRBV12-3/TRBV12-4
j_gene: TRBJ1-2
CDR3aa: CASSPTGQGAYGYTF
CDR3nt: TGTGCCAGCAGCCCCACCGGACAGGGGGCGTATGGCTACACCTTC

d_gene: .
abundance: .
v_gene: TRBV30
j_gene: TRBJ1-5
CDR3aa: CAWDASGQPQHF
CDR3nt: TGTGCCTGGGATGCCTCGGGCCAGCCCCAGCATTTT

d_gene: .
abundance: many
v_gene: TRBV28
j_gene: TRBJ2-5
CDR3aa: CASRAGVLGETQYF
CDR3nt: TGTGCCAGCAGGGCAGGGGTACTGGGAGAGACCCAGTACTTC

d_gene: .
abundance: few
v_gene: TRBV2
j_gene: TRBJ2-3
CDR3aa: CASSLQGGYADTQYF
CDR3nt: TGTGCCAGCAGCCTACAGGGGGGGTACGCAGATACGCAGTATTTT

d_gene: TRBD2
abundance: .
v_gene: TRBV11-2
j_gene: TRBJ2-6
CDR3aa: CASSLGGTSGGPSGANVLTF
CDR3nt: TGTGCCAGCAGCTTAGGAGGGACTAGCGGGGGCCCCTCTGGGGCCAACGTCCTGACTTTC

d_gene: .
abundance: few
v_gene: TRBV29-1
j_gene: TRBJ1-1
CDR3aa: CSVRPDEAFF
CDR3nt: TGCAGCGTAAGGCCTGACGAAGCTTTCTTT